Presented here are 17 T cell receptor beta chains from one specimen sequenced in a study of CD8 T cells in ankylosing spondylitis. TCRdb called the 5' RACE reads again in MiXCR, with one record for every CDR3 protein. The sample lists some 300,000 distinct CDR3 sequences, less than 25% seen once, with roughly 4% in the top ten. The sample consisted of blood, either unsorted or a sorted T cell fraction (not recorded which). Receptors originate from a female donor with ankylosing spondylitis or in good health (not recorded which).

The DNA for the CDR3 is TGCAGCGTTGGAGGCGGCACAGATACGCAGTATTTT. Its protein is CSVGGGTDTQYF. The chain uses TRBV29-1 and TRBJ2-3; D unclear. V shed 4 bases and J shed 1 base, with 6 bases lying between them. This CDR3 has 12 amino acids. Per the germline V gene, CDR1 is SQVTM and CDR2 is ANQGSEA.

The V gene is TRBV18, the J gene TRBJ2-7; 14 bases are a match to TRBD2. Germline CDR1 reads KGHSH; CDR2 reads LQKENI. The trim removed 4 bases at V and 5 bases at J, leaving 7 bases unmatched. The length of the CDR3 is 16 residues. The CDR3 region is CASSLGLAGGSDEQYF. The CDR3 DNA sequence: TGTGCCAGCTCACTAGGACTAGCGGGAGGCTCGGACGAGCAGTACTTC.

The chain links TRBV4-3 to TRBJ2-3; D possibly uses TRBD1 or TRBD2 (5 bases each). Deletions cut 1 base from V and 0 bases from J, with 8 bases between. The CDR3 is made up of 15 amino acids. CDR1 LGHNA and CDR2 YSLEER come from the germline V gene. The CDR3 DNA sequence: TGCGCCAGCAGCCAAGGGGGGTCTAGCACAGATACGCAGTATTTT. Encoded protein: CASSQGGSSTDTQYF.

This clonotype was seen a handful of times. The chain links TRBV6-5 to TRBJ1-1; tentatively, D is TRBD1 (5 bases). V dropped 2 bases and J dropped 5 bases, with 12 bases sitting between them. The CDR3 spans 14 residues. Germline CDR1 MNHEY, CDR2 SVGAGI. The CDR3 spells CASSYPGEGTEAFF. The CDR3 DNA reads TGTGCCAGCAGTTACCCGGGGGAAGGTACTGAAGCTTTCTTT.

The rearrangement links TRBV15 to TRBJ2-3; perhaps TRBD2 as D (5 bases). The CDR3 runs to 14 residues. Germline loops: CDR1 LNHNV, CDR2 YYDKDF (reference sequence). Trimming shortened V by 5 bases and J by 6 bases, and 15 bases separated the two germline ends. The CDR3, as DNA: TGTGCCACCAGCGGGAGATTATTTGCGGATACGCAGTATTTT. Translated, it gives CATSGRLFADTQYF. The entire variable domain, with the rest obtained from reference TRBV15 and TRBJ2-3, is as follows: DAMVIQNPRYQVTQFGKPVTLSCSQTLNHNVMYWYQQKSSQAPKLLFHYYDKDFNNEADTPDNFQSRRPNTSFCFLDIRSPGLGDTAMYLCATSGRLFADTQYFGPGTRLTVL.

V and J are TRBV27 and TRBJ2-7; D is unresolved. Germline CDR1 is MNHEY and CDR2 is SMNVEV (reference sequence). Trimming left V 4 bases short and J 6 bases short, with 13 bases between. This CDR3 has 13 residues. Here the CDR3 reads CASSSSGVLEQYF. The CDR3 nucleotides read TGTGCCAGCAGTTCGAGTGGAGTACTCGAGCAGTACTTC.

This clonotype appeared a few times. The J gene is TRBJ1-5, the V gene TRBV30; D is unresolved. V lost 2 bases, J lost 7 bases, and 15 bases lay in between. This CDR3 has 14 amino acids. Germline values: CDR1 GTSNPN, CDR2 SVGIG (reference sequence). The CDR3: CAWSSIDKQQPQHF. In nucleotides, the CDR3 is TGTGCCTGGAGTAGCATAGACAAGCAGCAGCCCCAGCATTTT. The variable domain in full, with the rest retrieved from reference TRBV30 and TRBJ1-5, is SQTIHQWPATLVQPVGSPLSLECTVEGTSNPNLYWYRQAAGRGLQLLFYSVGIGQISSEVPQNLSASRPQDRQFILSSKKLLLSDSGFYLCAWSSIDKQQPQHFGDGTRLSIL.

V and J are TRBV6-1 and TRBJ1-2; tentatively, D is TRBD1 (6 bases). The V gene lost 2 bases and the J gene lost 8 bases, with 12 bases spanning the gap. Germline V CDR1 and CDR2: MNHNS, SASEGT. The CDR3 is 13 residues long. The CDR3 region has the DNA TGTGCCAGCAGTGAACCCGGACAGAGAGGCTACACCTTC. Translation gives CASSEPGQRGYTF.

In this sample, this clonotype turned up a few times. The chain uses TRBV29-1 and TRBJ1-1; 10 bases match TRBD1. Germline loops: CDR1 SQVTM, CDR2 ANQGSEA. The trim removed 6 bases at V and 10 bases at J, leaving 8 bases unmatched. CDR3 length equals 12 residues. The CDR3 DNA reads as TGCAGCGTCAAGGGACAGGGGCAAGGAGCTTTCTTT. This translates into CSVKGQGQGAFF.

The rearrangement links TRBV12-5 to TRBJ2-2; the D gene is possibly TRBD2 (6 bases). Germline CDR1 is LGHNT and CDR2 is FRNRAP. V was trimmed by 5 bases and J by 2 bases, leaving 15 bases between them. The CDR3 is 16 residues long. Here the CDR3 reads CASGPGGAGNTGELFF. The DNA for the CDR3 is TGTGCTAGTGGTCCCGGAGGGGCGGGAAACACCGGGGAGCTGTTTTTT.

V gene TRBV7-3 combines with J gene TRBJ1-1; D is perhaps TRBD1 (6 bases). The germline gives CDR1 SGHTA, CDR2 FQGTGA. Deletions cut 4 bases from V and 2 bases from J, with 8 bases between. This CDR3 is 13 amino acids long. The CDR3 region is CASSWDINTEAFF. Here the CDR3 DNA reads TGTGCCAGCAGCTGGGACATTAACACTGAAGCTTTCTTT.

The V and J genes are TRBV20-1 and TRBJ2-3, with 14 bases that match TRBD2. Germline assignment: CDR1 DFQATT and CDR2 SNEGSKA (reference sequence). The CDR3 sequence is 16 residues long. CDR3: CSHLGTSGRISDTQYF. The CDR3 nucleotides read TGCAGCCACTTAGGGACTAGCGGGAGAATTTCAGATACGCAGTATTTT.

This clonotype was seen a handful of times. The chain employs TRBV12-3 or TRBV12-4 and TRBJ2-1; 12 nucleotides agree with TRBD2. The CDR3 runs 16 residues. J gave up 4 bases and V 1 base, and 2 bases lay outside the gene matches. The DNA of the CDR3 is TGTGCCAGCAGTTTAGATGGGACTAGCGGGTACAATGAGCAGTTCTTC. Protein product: CASSLDGTSGYNEQFF.

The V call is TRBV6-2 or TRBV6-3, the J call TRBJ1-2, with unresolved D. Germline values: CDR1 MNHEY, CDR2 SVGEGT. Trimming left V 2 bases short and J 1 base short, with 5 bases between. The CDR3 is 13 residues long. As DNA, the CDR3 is TGTGCCAGCAGTTACAACGGTAACTATGGCTACACCTTC. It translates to CASSYNGNYGYTF.

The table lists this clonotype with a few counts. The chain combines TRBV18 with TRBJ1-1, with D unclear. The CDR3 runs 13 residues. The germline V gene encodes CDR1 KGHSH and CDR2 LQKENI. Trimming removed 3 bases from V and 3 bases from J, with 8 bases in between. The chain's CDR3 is CASSPGRDTEAFF. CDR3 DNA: TGTGCCAGCTCACCGGGTCGGGACACTGAAGCTTTCTTT.

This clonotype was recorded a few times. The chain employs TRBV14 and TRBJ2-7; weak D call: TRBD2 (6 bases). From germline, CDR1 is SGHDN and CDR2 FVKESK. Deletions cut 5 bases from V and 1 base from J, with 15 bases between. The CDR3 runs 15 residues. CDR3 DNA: TGTGCCAGCAGCGGAGCTAGGGACTTGTCCTACGAGCAGTACTTC. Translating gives CASSGARDLSYEQYF.

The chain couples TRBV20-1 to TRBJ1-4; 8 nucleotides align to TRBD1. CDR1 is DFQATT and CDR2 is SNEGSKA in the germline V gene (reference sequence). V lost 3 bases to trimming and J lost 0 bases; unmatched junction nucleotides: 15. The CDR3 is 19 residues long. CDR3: CSARDGQGRSFATNEKLFF. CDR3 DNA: TGCAGTGCTAGGGATGGACAGGGCCGTTCCTTTGCAACTAATGAAAAACTGTTTTTT.